This TCR beta chain was recovered during a study of blood T cell repertoires in COVID-19. Study-level information: The origin of the acute and convalescent COVID-19 samples was the United States, Italy and Spain. T cells, B-cell-depleted T cells, or PBMCs provided the cDNA or gDNA that served as material.

The germline CDR1 and CDR2 sequences are MNHEY and SMNVEV (reference sequence). V dropped 0 bases and J dropped 3 bases, with 5 bases sitting between them. This CDR3 has 13 residues. Original handling: Reference gene primer amplification gave nucleated cell count estimates. Sequenced by immunoSEQ multiplex PCR; TCRdb stores in-frame clones only, minus some. V and J calls and clone size follow that table, whereas D and trimming were derived from the DNA. The profile shows roughly 140,000 clones, 84% of them singletons. The sequence was collected from a human donor in a cohort sampled during active COVID-19. The chain has TRBV27 and TRBJ1-2, with D hard to call. The sequencing sample was made of peripheral blood. In nucleotides, the CDR3 is TGTGCCAGCAGTTTATCCTTAGACTATGGCTACACCTTC. Protein product: CASSLSLDYGYTF.